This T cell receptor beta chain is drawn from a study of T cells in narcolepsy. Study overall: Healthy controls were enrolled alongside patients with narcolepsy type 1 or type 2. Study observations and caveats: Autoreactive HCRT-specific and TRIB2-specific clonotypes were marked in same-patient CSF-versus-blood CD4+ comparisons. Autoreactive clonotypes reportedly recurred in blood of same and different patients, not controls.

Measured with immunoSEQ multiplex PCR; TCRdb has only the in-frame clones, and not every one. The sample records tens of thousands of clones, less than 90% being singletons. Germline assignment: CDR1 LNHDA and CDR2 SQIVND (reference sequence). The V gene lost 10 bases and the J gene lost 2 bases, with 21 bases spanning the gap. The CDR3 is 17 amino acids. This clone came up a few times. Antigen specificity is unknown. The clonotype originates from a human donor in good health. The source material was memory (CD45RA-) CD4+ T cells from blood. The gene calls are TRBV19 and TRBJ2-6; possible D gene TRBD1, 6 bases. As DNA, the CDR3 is TGTGCCATCAGCCCGCCCAGGGGATCCCCTGGGGCCAACGTCCTGACTTTC. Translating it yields CAISPPRGSPGANVLTF.